This TCR beta chain was obtained from a study of early T cells in non-severe SARS-CoV-2 infection. At least ten counts were recorded for this clonotype. Unique molecular identifiers were attached to individual cDNA molecules. Using its own MiXCR run on the 5' RACE reads, TCRdb lists one record per CDR3 protein. The sample contains around 31,000 distinct CDR3 sequences, about 5.7% of which appear only once. Looked up from germline, CDR1 is MRHNA and CDR2 is SNTAGT. The CDR3 has 16 residues. Trimming took 4 bases from V and 4 from J; bases not matched to a gene: 6. The receptor was isolated from an adult who was a healthcare worker with PCR-confirmed SARS-CoV-2 infection or an uninfected control (not recorded which). The chain uses TRBV6-4 and TRBJ2-6; 8 positions match TRBD1. Sequencing was performed on whole blood. In DNA form, the CDR3 reads TGTGCCAGCAGTGCCGGGACAGGTACCGGGGCCAACGTCCTGACTTTC. Protein: CASSAGTGTGANVLTF.